These 9 T cell receptor beta chains originate from one sample sequenced in a study of identical twins. Each CDR3 protein gets one entry after TCRdb re-called the 5' RACE reads with MiXCR. Among nearly 900,000 distinct CDR3 sequences listed, around an eighth were seen once. A further study also used this sample, focusing on yellow fever vaccine responses in identical twins.

The material sequenced was PBMCs. The receptors stem from a woman aged 18-29 years in good health.

For this clonotype: A read error may produce the germline difference seen at one junction end. The chain couples TRBV11-3 to TRBJ1-1; tentatively, D is TRBD1 (6 bases). The CDR3 is made up of 14 amino acids. Germline CDR1 reads SGHNT; CDR2 reads YENEEA. The CDR3 reads CASSLGQPNTEASF. The CDR3 DNA follows: TGTGCCAGCAGCTTGGGACAACCGAACACTGAAGCTTCCTTT.

This clonotype was seen more than once but under ten times. This chain uses TRBV7-8 with TRBJ2-2; D may match TRBD1 or TRBD2 (5 bases each). The V gene's germline CDR1 is SGHVS and CDR2 FQNEAQ. The CDR3 extends over 18 amino acids. V was shortened by 4 bases and J by 1 base, with 19 bases between the two germline ends. CDR3: CASSSINEGLGNTGELFF. As DNA, the CDR3 is TGTGCCAGCAGCTCCATAAACGAGGGGCTCGGGAACACCGGGGAGCTGTTTTTT.

The chain employs TRBV7-6 and TRBJ1-1, with D possibly being TRBD1 (6 bases). Looked up from germline, CDR1 is SGHVS and CDR2 is FNYEAQ. This CDR3 is 14 amino acids long. Trimming took 5 bases from V and 0 from J, leaving 10 bases between them. CDR3 protein: CASSRYRVNTEAFF. For the CDR3, the DNA is TGTGCCAGCAGCAGATACAGGGTGAACACTGAAGCTTTCTTT.

This clonotype was counted at least ten times. This rearrangement joins TRBV24-1 to TRBJ2-5; no reliable D call. This CDR3 is 11 amino acids long. V lost 10 bases and J 5 bases, leaving 10 bases between the germline ends. CDR1 and CDR2 (germline): KGHDR, SFDVKD. The CDR3 reads CATEIGETQYF. For the CDR3, the DNA is TGTGCCACAGAGATTGGGGAGACCCAGTACTTC.

The rearrangement uses TRBV24-1 and TRBJ2-1, with TRBD2 matching 12 bases. V lost 4 bases to trimming and J lost 0 bases; unmatched junction nucleotides: 6. The germline V gene has CDR1 KGHDR and CDR2 SFDVKD. CDR3 length: 18 amino acids. CDR3 residues: CATSDTGLAGPSYNEQFF. CDR3 nucleotide sequence: TGTGCCACCAGTGACACCGGACTAGCGGGGCCCTCCTACAATGAGCAGTTCTTC.

A few counts support this clonotype. The DNA of the CDR3 is TGTGCCAGCAGCATAACCGGGACAGGGGTCACCGGGGAGCTGTTTTTT. Encoded protein: CASSITGTGVTGELFF. The rearrangement links TRBV7-8 to TRBJ2-2; 10 bases map to TRBD1. V gave up 5 bases and J gave up 4 bases; unmatched junction bases: 7. The germline gives CDR1 SGHVS, CDR2 FQNEAQ. CDR3 length: 16 amino acids.

This chain joins TRBV14 and TRBJ2-7; a weak D match, TRBD2 (6 bases). The germline CDR1 and CDR2 sequences are SGHDN and FVKESK. The CDR3 is 17 amino acids. Between the trimmed V and J ends, which lost 2 bases and 1 base, there was a span of 18 bases. DNA of the CDR3: TGTGCCAGCAGCCAACCCTACGGGGGAGAGAGGTCCTACGAGCAGTACTTC. This encodes CASSQPYGGERSYEQYF.

Comment on this clonotype: A read error is possible here, since a much larger clone lies one base away. The chain couples TRBV6-2 or TRBV6-3 to TRBJ2-2; D gene ambiguous. V dropped 6 bases and J dropped 0 bases, with 5 bases sitting between them. The CDR3 is 13 residues long. Germline V gene sequence: CDR1 MNHEY, CDR2 SVGEGT. The CDR3 DNA reads as TGTGCCAGCAGCCGACCGAACACCGGGGAGCTGTTTTTT. The encoded protein is CASSRPNTGELFF.

This clonotype has a count of ten or more. The chain is built from TRBV4-1 and TRBJ1-5; D gene uncertain. Looked up from germline, CDR1 is MGHRA and CDR2 is YSYEKL. V was pared by 2 bases and J by 2 bases, with 4 bases between. This CDR3 comprises 13 residues. CDR3: CASSQLGNQPQHF. For the CDR3, the DNA is TGCGCCAGCAGCCAACTTGGCAATCAGCCCCAGCATTTT.